Listed below are T cell receptor beta chains from one sample, sequenced in a study of T cells after yellow fever vaccination. TCRdb recomputed calls from the 5' RACE reads with MiXCR, one row per CDR3 protein. Of just under 600,000 distinct CDR3 sequences detected, 13% appear once; the ten largest clones hold roughly an eighth. Sequencing was performed on PBMCs, taken on the day of the yellow fever booster vaccination. Source of these receptors: a man under 40 who received the YFV17D yellow fever vaccine. Each CDR3 is given with its conserved first and last residue. A D gene is named only where the DNA matches it firmly. Only some rows state a clone size, as once, few, many or a class for expanded clones.

TRBJ2-5,NA,NA,TRBV7-7,TGTGCTAGCAGCTTAGGTCCAGGACCTCAAGAGACCCAGTACTTC,CASSLGPGPQETQYF
TRBJ2-4,NA,NA,TRBV18,TGTGCCAGCTCACCACCGGTGGTGTTAGCCAAAAACATTCAGTACTTC,CASSPPVVLAKNIQYF
TRBJ2-3,few,TRBD2,TRBV28,TGTGCCAGCACACTCGATACGGGGCTAGCGGGATTTAGCACAGATACGCAGTATTTT,CASTLDTGLAGFSTDTQYF
TRBJ2-3,NA,TRBD2,TRBV27,TGTGCCAGCAGACTTTTTCCTAGCGGGAGTTTAGATACGCAGTATTTT,CASRLFPSGSLDTQYF
TRBJ2-1,few,NA,TRBV7-3,TGTGCCAGCAGCTTGGCGCAGGGGGGATCCTACAATGAGCAGTTCTTC,CASSLAQGGSYNEQFF
TRBJ2-7,few,TRBD2,TRBV5-6,TGTGCCAGCAGCGCGGGACTAGCGGCGAGCTCCTACGAGCAGTACTTC,CASSAGLAASSYEQYF
TRBJ2-2,many,NA,TRBV5-1,TGCGCCAGCAGCTTGTCAGGCCAGGGTGGCACCGGGGAGCTGTTTTTT,CASSLSGQGGTGELFF
TRBJ1-1,NA,NA,TRBV27,TGTGCCAGCAGTTCGGCAGAGGTGAACACTGAAGCTTTCTTT,CASSSAEVNTEAFF
TRBJ2-2,NA,NA,TRBV3-1,TGTGCCAGCAGCCAAGATTGGATAACCGGGGAGCTGTTTTTT,CASSQDWITGELFF
TRBJ1-5,many,NA,TRBV5-1,TGCGCCAGCAGACAAACCAAGGGCACTGATAATCAGCCCCAGCATTTT,CASRQTKGTDNQPQHF
TRBJ1-4,many,TRBD1,TRBV7-9,TGTGCCAGCAACTTCGGGACAGGGCACGAAAAACTGTTTTTT,CASNFGTGHEKLFF
TRBJ1-5,few,TRBD1,TRBV6-2/TRBV6-3,TGTGCCACCAGGACAATACAGGGGAACAATCAGCCCCAGCATTTT,CATRTIQGNNQPQHF
TRBJ1-1,NA,NA,TRBV5-4,TGTGCCAGCAGTGGGGTGAACGTGAACACTGAAGCTTTCTTT,CASSGVNVNTEAFF
TRBJ2-7,NA,TRBD2,TRBV6-5,TGTGCCAGCAGTTACTCTCTCGGACTAGGAGGTGACGAGCAGTACTTC,CASSYSLGLGGDEQYF
TRBJ2-1,few,TRBD2,TRBV6-1,TGTGCCAGCAGTAGACTAGCGGGATCACTCGGGGGCCATGAGCAGTTCTTC,CASSRLAGSLGGHEQFF
TRBJ2-1,few,TRBD2,TRBV4-3,TGCGCCAGCAGCCAACTCGGACTAGGCGGTCCCAATGAGCAGTTCTTC,CASSQLGLGGPNEQFF
TRBJ1-1,few,TRBD1,TRBV12-3/TRBV12-4,TGTGCCAGCAGTTCAACAACAGGGGTCACTGAAGCTTTCTTT,CASSSTTGVTEAFF
TRBJ2-1,many,TRBD2,TRBV5-1,TGTGCCAGCTCCCTGGGGGGAGGGTACAATGAGCAGTTCTTC,CASSLGGGYNEQFF
TRBJ1-1,NA,TRBD1,TRBV12-3/TRBV12-4,TGTGCCAGCAGCCGGGACAGGGCCACCCTGAACACTGAAGCTTTCTTT,CASSRDRATLNTEAFF
TRBJ2-7,many,NA,TRBV12-3/TRBV12-4,TGTGCCAGCAGCCCAGGGTTTGGCTACGAGCAGTACTTC,CASSPGFGYEQYF
TRBJ2-7,NA,NA,TRBV7-9,TGTGCCAGCAGCTTAGCAGGCCGACCCTCCTACGAGCAGTACTTC,CASSLAGRPSYEQYF
TRBJ2-7,NA,TRBD2,TRBV29-1,TGCAGCGTTTCGACTAGCTTCGCCTACGAGCAGTACTTC,CSVSTSFAYEQYF
TRBJ2-2,few,NA,TRBV29-1,TGCAGCGTTGACGAGTACACCGGGGAGCTGTTTTTT,CSVDEYTGELFF
TRBJ2-4,few,NA,TRBV3-1,TGTGCCAGCAGCCAATCGAGCCCCAGAAGTGGCATTCAGTACTTC,CASSQSSPRSGIQYF
TRBJ2-7,NA,NA,TRBV21-1,TGTGCCAGCAGCAAAGGGGGCCGGACCTTACCCTACGAGCAGTACTTC,CASSKGGRTLPYEQYF
TRBJ2-3,NA,NA,TRBV6-1,TGTGCCAGCAGTGAACCCCCCAGGGTTGGAGATACGCAGTATTTT,CASSEPPRVGDTQYF
TRBJ2-7,few,NA,TRBV4-2,TGTGCCAGCAGCCAAGCATCCGGCCCAGGAGACAACTACGAGCAGTACTTC,CASSQASGPGDNYEQYF
TRBJ2-3,NA,NA,TRBV20-1,TGCAGTGCTACACTAGAGGGGTCAGATACGCAGTATTTT,CSATLEGSDTQYF
TRBJ2-7,few,TRBD2,TRBV3-1,TGTGCCAGCAGCCAAAGACTAGCTGGTAGCGTAATCGAGCAGTACTTC,CASSQRLAGSVIEQYF
TRBJ2-1,few,NA,TRBV5-1,TGCGCCAGTGGGGCTCCCGCGAGGAATGAGCAGTTCTTC,CASGAPARNEQFF
TRBJ2-5,NA,NA,TRBV20-1,TGCAGTGCTAGGCGCGGAGATGGAGAGACCCAGTACTTC,CSARRGDGETQYF
TRBJ2-1,NA,TRBD2,TRBV12-3/TRBV12-4,TGTGCCAGCAGTTTCACTAGCGGCGACAATGAGCAGTTCTTC,CASSFTSGDNEQFF
TRBJ2-3,few,TRBD1,TRBV29-1,TGCAGCCTAACAGGGGTTAGCACAGATACGCAGTATTTT,CSLTGVSTDTQYF
TRBJ1-2,few,TRBD1,TRBV6-5,TGTGCCAGCACCACAGGGGGCTTCGGGACGTACTATGGCTACACCTTC,CASTTGGFGTYYGYTF
TRBJ1-2,few,TRBD1,TRBV20-1,TGCAGTGCTAGTAAGGACAGGGGAATCAACTATGGCTACACCTTC,CSASKDRGINYGYTF
TRBJ2-3,NA,TRBD2,TRBV18,TGTGCCAGCTCCTCCATGGGGGGGAGAGATACGCAGTATTTT,CASSSMGGRDTQYF
TRBJ2-5,few,NA,TRBV2,TGTGCCAGCACGGCGGGTAGCCAAGAGACCCAGTACTTC,CASTAGSQETQYF
TRBJ1-6,few,TRBD1,TRBV3-1,TGTGCCAGCAGCCCGACCTCAGGGGGCAATTCACCCCTCCACTTT,CASSPTSGGNSPLHF
TRBJ1-3,NA,NA,TRBV10-3,TGTGCCCACCAGAGCTCTGGAAACACCATATATTTT,CAHQSSGNTIYF
TRBJ2-7,NA,TRBD2,TRBV20-1,TGCAGTGCTAGGCCCCCTAGCGGGCGCCCCTACGAGCAGTACTTC,CSARPPSGRPYEQYF
TRBJ2-7,NA,TRBD1,TRBV27,TGTGCCAGCAGTACCGGACAGGGGTTATTGGACTTC,CASSTGQGLLDF
TRBJ2-1,NA,NA,TRBV6-2/TRBV6-3,TGTGCCAGCAGGCCGACAGCTTGGGAGTTCTTC,CASRPTAWEFF
TRBJ2-3,few,NA,TRBV20-1,TGCAGTGCTAGTGCGGGAAGTTGGGGCACAGATACGCAGTATTTT,CSASAGSWGTDTQYF
TRBJ2-5,few,TRBD2,TRBV20-1,TGCAGTGCTAGGGGCGGGAGGGAGGTTAAGGGTGAGACCCAGTACTTC,CSARGGREVKGETQYF
TRBJ2-5,many,NA,TRBV7-2,TGTGCCAGCAGCCTCAACAGGGCCCAAGAGACCCAGTACTTC,CASSLNRAQETQYF
TRBJ2-1,few,NA,TRBV2,TGTGCCAGCAGTGGGATAGGGGGGAGTGAGCAGTTCTTC,CASSGIGGSEQFF
TRBJ2-3,NA,NA,TRBV29-1,TGCAGCGGAAGCGGCGCTAGCACAGATACGCAGTATTTT,CSGSGASTDTQYF
TRBJ1-2,NA,NA,TRBV5-8,TGTGCCAGCAGCTTGCGCCCGAGATATGGCTACACCTTC,CASSLRPRYGYTF
TRBJ2-1,NA,TRBD2,TRBV6-2/TRBV6-3,TGTGCCAGCAGTATTCCCCCTTCCGGGACTAGCGGGACCGCGAGGGAGCAGTTCTTC,CASSIPPSGTSGTAREQFF
TRBJ2-5,NA,NA,TRBV5-4,TGTGCCAGCAGCTTGGGTCAGGAACCCGGGGCCCAGTACTTC,CASSLGQEPGAQYF
TRBJ2-1,NA,NA,TRBV19,TGTGCCAGTAGTCTATACACCAATGAGCAGTTCTTC,CASSLYTNEQFF
TRBJ2-7,many,NA,TRBV29-1,TGCAGCGCGACCCAGGGAACCTACGAGCAGTACTTC,CSATQGTYEQYF
TRBJ1-2,NA,TRBD1,TRBV5-6,TGTGCCAGCAGCTTTGACAGGGCTAACACCTTC,CASSFDRANTF
TRBJ2-7,NA,NA,TRBV7-9,TGTGCCAGCAGCTTTGGGGGGATCGGCGAGCAGTACTTC,CASSFGGIGEQYF
TRBJ2-1,many,NA,TRBV7-9,TGTGCCAGCAGCCGAGGGAGTGAAGAGCAGTTCTTC,CASSRGSEEQFF
TRBJ2-1,NA,NA,TRBV10-3,TGTGCCATCAGTTCCCCCGCGGCTAGCTCCTACAATGAGCAGTTCTTC,CAISSPAASSYNEQFF
TRBJ2-7,NA,NA,TRBV6-6,TGTGCCAGCAGTTACTCGGACAGACAAGAATTC,CASSYSDRQEF